These 19 T cell receptor beta chains originate from one sample sequenced in a study of T-cell memory formation after mild COVID-19. TCRdb re-called the 5' RACE reads with MiXCR, one entry per CDR3 protein. Of 250,000 to 400,000 distinct CDR3 sequences listed, approximately 15% were seen once; the top ten hold around a fifth. The sample was PBMCs or a T cell subset sorted from them (not recorded which). All receptors come from a man younger than 35 who had mild COVID-19 (a few samples of this study predate the infection). Cell type and time point are not known.

This clonotype was seen a handful of times. V usage is TRBV20-1 and J usage is TRBJ1-2; tentatively, D is TRBD1 (5 bases). Trimming removed 6 bases at V and 7 bases at J, with 18 bases between. Germline lookup yields CDR1 DFQATT and CDR2 SNEGSKA (reference sequence). The CDR3 totals 13 residues. In DNA form, the CDR3 reads TGCAGTGCCCCCCAAGGGGCAGGGACTGGCTACACCTTC. Amino acids: CSAPQGAGTGYTF.

The J gene is TRBJ2-2, the V gene TRBV20-1, with TRBD2 matching over 10 bases. There are 16 residues in the CDR3. Germline assignment: CDR1 DFQATT and CDR2 SNEGSKA (reference sequence). V lost 5 bases and J lost 7; bases outside the gene matches: 13. The CDR3 nucleotides read TGCAGTGCTTCCCCCGGCAGCGGGGGGGCCGGCGGGGAGCTGTTTTTT. It specifies CSASPGSGGAGGELFF.

This clonotype was seen a few times. The CDR3 DNA is TGTGCCAGCAGGGAGGGGGCTAGAGATACTGAAGCTTTCTTT. Translating gives CASREGARDTEAFF. The chain has TRBV2 and TRBJ1-1, with TRBD1 identical over 7 bases. Germline V gene lookup returns CDR1 SNHLY and CDR2 FYNNEI. With 6 bases clipped from V and 5 bases from J, the junction kept 9 bases outside the gene matches. This CDR3 has 14 amino acids.

The chain recombines TRBV3-1 with TRBJ2-7; possible D gene TRBD2, 6 bases. CDR1 and CDR2 from the germline V gene are LGHDT and YNNKEL (reference sequence). The CDR3 spans 14 residues. V was cut by 3 bases and J by 5 bases, with 14 bases left in between. Here the CDR3 reads CASSHLTSPDEQYF. The CDR3 DNA follows: TGTGCCAGCAGCCACCTCACTAGCCCGGACGAGCAGTACTTC.

The chain combines TRBV5-4 with TRBJ2-1; D not resolved. Germline lookup yields CDR1 SGHNT and CDR2 YYREEE (reference sequence). This CDR3 comprises 13 residues. V lost 2 bases, J lost 5 bases, and 8 bases lay in between. Written as DNA, the CDR3 is TGTGCCAGCAGCTTACCTAGTGACAATGAGCAGTTCTTC. Translating it yields CASSLPSDNEQFF.

The table lists this clonotype with a few counts. The V gene is TRBV6-5, the J gene TRBJ1-1; no clear D gene. The CDR3 loop spans 14 amino acids. Germline CDR1 is MNHEY and CDR2 is SVGAGI. V shed 0 bases and J shed 3 bases, with 8 bases lying between them. The CDR3 sequence is CASSYSTRDTEAFF. Here the CDR3 DNA reads TGTGCCAGCAGTTACTCGACCCGGGACACTGAAGCTTTCTTT.

This clonotype has ten or more counts. The rearrangement joins TRBV7-2 to TRBJ2-1; 10 bases align to TRBD2. This CDR3 is 15 amino acids long. Unmatched junction bases numbered 4, after V lost 4 bases and J lost 4 bases. The germline gives CDR1 SGHTA, CDR2 FQGNSA. The CDR3 sequence is CASSSAAGGYNEQFF. CDR3 coding DNA: TGTGCCAGCAGCTCCGCAGCGGGGGGGTACAATGAGCAGTTCTTC.

This clonotype appeared a few times. This chain links TRBV20-1 with TRBJ2-3; D unresolved. The CDR3 spans 14 residues. With 0 bases removed from V and 4 bases from J, the gap between germline ends came to 11 bases. The V gene's germline CDR1 is DFQATT and CDR2 SNEGSKA (reference sequence). DNA for the CDR3: TGCAGTGCTAGAGATATTGGCGGTTCAGATACGCAGTATTTT. This codes for CSARDIGGSDTQYF.

This clonotype was seen a handful of times. V gene TRBV28 combines with J gene TRBJ2-2; TRBD2 aligns across 9 bases. Germline lookup yields CDR1 MDHEN and CDR2 SYDVKM. V shed 1 base, J shed 0 bases, and the junction held 12 bases outside the gene matches. This CDR3 contains 20 residues. CDR3 nucleotide sequence: TGTGCCAGCAGTTTATTCCACCGGACTAGCGTAATCACGAACACCGGGGAGCTGTTTTTT. This encodes CASSLFHRTSVITNTGELFF.

The V gene is TRBV5-4, the J gene TRBJ1-1; tentatively, D is TRBD1 (6 bases). The CDR3 has 15 amino acids. V was trimmed by 0 bases and J by 3 bases, leaving 12 bases between them. The germline CDR1 and CDR2 sequences are SGHNT and YYREEE (reference sequence). CDR3 in amino acids: CASSLGGLGDTEAFF. The CDR3, as DNA: TGTGCCAGCAGCTTGGGGGGGCTCGGGGACACTGAAGCTTTCTTT.

This chain links TRBV2 with TRBJ2-6; D remains unclear. Germline V CDR1 and CDR2: SNHLY, FYNNEI. The ends were cut back, 3 bases at V and 3 bases at J, with 12 bases in the middle. The CDR3 length is 16 residues. The CDR3 loop is CASSEGPAGGANVLTF. Here the CDR3 DNA reads TGTGCCAGCAGTGAGGGCCCCGCCGGTGGGGCCAACGTCCTGACTTTC.

The chain links TRBV12-3 or TRBV12-4 to TRBJ1-1, with D perhaps matching TRBD1 (5 bases). Trimming took 8 bases from V and 5 from J, leaving 12 bases between them. The CDR3 covers 12 residues. Here the CDR3 reads CASGRGGTEAFF. CDR3 in DNA: TGTGCCAGCGGCCGTGGGGGGACTGAAGCTTTCTTT.

The J gene is TRBJ2-3, the V gene TRBV4-1, with TRBD2 matching 10 bases. Trimming cost V 5 bases and J 0 bases; bases outside gene matches: 8. The CDR3 is made up of 17 amino acids. Germline loops: CDR1 MGHRA, CDR2 YSYEKL. DNA for the CDR3: TGCGCCAGCAGCGGGACTAGCGCACTCCTAAGCACAGATACGCAGTATTTT. Translating it yields CASSGTSALLSTDTQYF.

The genes are TRBV5-1 and TRBJ2-1; possible D gene TRBD2, 6 bases. V shed 0 bases and J shed 10 bases, with 11 bases lying between them. CDR1 SGHRS and CDR2 YFSETQ come from the germline V gene. The CDR3 totals 13 residues. The CDR3 DNA follows: TGCGCCAGCAGCTTGGACGGAGGGCAGGAGCAGTTCTTC. It is translated as CASSLDGGQEQFF. The variable domain in full, completed from reference TRBV5-1 and TRBJ2-1, reads KAGVTQTPRYLIKTRGQQVTLSCSPISGHRSVSWYQQTPGQGLQFLFEYFSETQRNKGNFPGRFSGRQFSNSRSEMNVSTLELGDSALYLCASSLDGGQEQFFGPGTRLTVL.

This sequence joins TRBV7-2 and TRBJ1-1, with a tentative D call TRBD1 (5 bases). CDR1 and CDR2 from the germline V gene are SGHTA and FQGNSA. V lost 1 base and J lost 5, with 17 bases in between. The CDR3 runs 16 residues. The CDR3 loop is CASSLGPGTSGTEAFF. The CDR3 DNA is TGTGCCAGCAGCTTAGGCCCCGGGACCTCGGGGACTGAAGCTTTCTTT.

The rearrangement links TRBV3-1 to TRBJ2-2, with D maybe TRBD1 (5 bases). This CDR3 is 18 amino acids long. V was shortened by 0 bases and J by 6 bases, with 20 bases between the two germline ends. CDR1 and CDR2 (germline): LGHDT, YNNKEL (reference sequence). The CDR3 loop is CASSQEGHRMLLPGELFF. CDR3 coding DNA: TGTGCCAGCAGCCAAGAGGGGCACCGCATGCTCTTACCCGGGGAGCTGTTTTTT.

The rearrangement joins TRBV12-3 or TRBV12-4 to TRBJ2-5; no reliable D call. CDR3 length equals 13 residues. Trimming stripped 8 bases from V and 5 bases from J, with 15 bases between. The CDR3 nucleotides read TGTGCCAGCGTCCGGGCTGGTACGGAGACCCAGTACTTC. This sequence encodes CASVRAGTETQYF.

The J gene is TRBJ2-3, the V gene TRBV10-1, with 8 bases fitting TRBD1. V lost 2 bases, J lost 5 bases, and 6 bases stayed unmatched. CDR1 WNHNN and CDR2 SYGVQD come from the germline V gene (reference sequence). The length of the CDR3 is 15 residues. This CDR3 is CASSEGQGIGDTQYF. As DNA, the CDR3 is TGCGCCAGCAGTGAGGGACAGGGAATTGGAGATACGCAGTATTTT.

This clonotype was detected ten times or more. The rearrangement joins TRBV5-1 to TRBJ2-1, with 8 bases identical to TRBD2. CDR1 and CDR2 (germline): SGHRS, YFSETQ. V lost 2 bases and J lost 7; bases outside the gene matches: 5. The CDR3 is made up of 14 amino acids. The CDR3 DNA reads as TGCGCCAGCAGCTTCACGGGGGGGCCAAATGAGCAGTTCTTC. It codes for CASSFTGGPNEQFF. The entire variable domain, with the rest obtained from reference TRBV5-1 and TRBJ2-1, is as follows: KAGVTQTPRYLIKTRGQQVTLSCSPISGHRSVSWYQQTPGQGLQFLFEYFSETQRNKGNFPGRFSGRQFSNSRSEMNVSTLELGDSALYLCASSFTGGPNEQFFGPGTRLTVL.